The rows below give T cell receptor beta chains drawn from one sample of a study of T cells in localized non-small cell lung cancer. Some clones are missing from TCRdb's copy, which holds only in-frame ones; the method was immunoSEQ multiplex PCR. The sample includes some 9,500 clones, 90% of them seen just once. The source was peripheral blood, collected before any cancer treatment. The receptors were gathered from a male donor aged 60 or over with stage III squamous cell lung carcinoma. CDR3s include the opening cysteine and the closing phenylalanine or tryptophan. A D gene is named only where the DNA matches it firmly. Rows give clone size only sometimes, using once, few, many, or a class for an expanded clone.

-	TRBD1	TRBV15	TRBJ1-3	CATSRDRDRAGNTIYF	TGTGCCACCAGCAGAGATCGGGACAGGGCTGGAAACACCATATATTTT
-	-	TRBV27	TRBJ2-6	CASSLSGRNSGANVLTF	TGTGCCAGCAGTTTATCGGGACGGAACTCTGGGGCCAACGTCCTGACTTTC
-	-	TRBV9	TRBJ2-2	CASSASTNTGELFF	TGTGCCAGCAGCGCCAGTACGAACACCGGGGAGCTGTTTTTT
-	-	TRBV4-3	TRBJ1-5	CASSQSEGQPQHF	TGCGCCAGCAGCCAAAGTGAGGGACAGCCCCAGCATTTT
-	TRBD2	TRBV4-1	TRBJ2-3	CASSDGGGLASTDTQYF	TGCGCCAGCAGCGATGGAGGAGGACTAGCGAGCACAGATACGCAGTATTTT
-	TRBD1	TRBV10-3	TRBJ1-1	CAIRQGVNTEAFF	TGTGCCATCAGACAGGGGGTGAACACTGAAGCTTTCTTT
-	-	TRBV11-2	TRBJ1-1	CASSIGRGRGTEAFF	TGTGCCAGCAGCATAGGTCGGGGGCGCGGGACTGAAGCTTTCTTT
once	-	TRBV6-4	TRBJ2-2	CASSDWSGAGELFF	TGTGCCAGCAGTGACTGGTCGGGCGCCGGGGAGCTGTTTTTT
-	-	TRBV30	TRBJ1-4	CAWSAGAEDEKLFF	TGTGCCTGGAGTGCCGGGGCAGAGGATGAAAAACTGTTTTTT
-	-	TRBV30	TRBJ1-1	CAWTRADLPAFF	TGTGCCTGGACCCGGGCGGACCTGCCAGCTTTCTTT
-	TRBD1	TRBV11-2	TRBJ1-1	CASSSQTGEAFF	TGTGCCAGCAGCTCGCAGACAGGGGAAGCTTTCTTT
-	-	TRBV5-1	TRBJ2-7	CASSPRDTSQGQYF	TGCGCCAGCAGCCCCCGGGACACCTCCCAGGGGCAGTACTTC
-	-	TRBV14	TRBJ1-4	CASSQDAWANEKLFF	TGTGCCAGCAGCCAAGATGCGTGGGCTAATGAAAAACTGTTTTTT
-	TRBD1	TRBV19	TRBJ1-2	CASSTDRGNYGYTF	TGTGCCAGTAGTACGGACAGGGGGAACTATGGCTACACCTTC
hyperexpanded	-	TRBV6-6	TRBJ2-3	CASSYSRDGTDTQYF	TGTGCCAGCAGTTACTCGCGAGATGGAACAGATACGCAGTATTTT
-	-	TRBV28	TRBJ1-1	CASSLQGWTEAFF	TGTGCCAGCAGTTTACAGGGATGGACTGAAGCTTTCTTT
-	-	TRBV5-1	TRBJ1-1	CASSAQGPMNTEAFF	TGCGCCAGCAGCGCGCAGGGACCAATGAACACTGAAGCTTTCTTT
-	TRBD1	TRBV19	TRBJ2-3	CASSPGQGTVHPDTQYF	TGTGCCAGTAGTCCTGGACAGGGGACAGTACACCCAGATACGCAGTATTTT
once	TRBD1	TRBV11-2	TRBJ2-5	CASSSLDRGRQETQYF	TGTGCCAGCAGCTCCTTGGACAGGGGGCGACAGGAGACCCAGTACTTC
-	-	TRBV30	TRBJ1-3	CAWNWGGGSGNTIYF	TGTGCCTGGAACTGGGGTGGAGGCTCTGGAAACACCATATATTTT
-	-	TRBV9	TRBJ2-5	CASSRNEETQYF	TGTGCCAGCAGTCGGAACGAAGAGACCCAGTACTTC
-	-	TRBV12-5	TRBJ2-3	CASVWGSSTDTQYF	TGTGCTAGTGTTTGGGGGAGCAGCACAGATACGCAGTATTTT
-	-	TRBV5-1	TRBJ2-2	CASSLALGTANTGELFF	TGCGCCAGCAGCTTGGCCCTGGGGACGGCGAACACCGGGGAGCTGTTTTTT
-	-	TRBV5-5	TRBJ2-5	CASSSRQAPKGETQYF	TGTGCCAGCAGCTCGAGACAGGCTCCGAAGGGGGAGACCCAGTACTTC
-	TRBD1	TRBV15	TRBJ2-2	CATSSYSGQGADGELFF	TGTGCCACCAGCAGCTATTCGGGACAGGGGGCGGACGGGGAGCTGTTTTTT
-	TRBD1	TRBV4-1	TRBJ1-1	CASSHEGGVTEAFF	TGCGCCAGCAGCCACGAAGGGGGCGTGACTGAAGCTTTCTTT
-	TRBD2	TRBV28	TRBJ2-3	CASSLLAGQNTDTQYF	TGTGCCAGCAGTTTATTAGCGGGGCAAAACACAGATACGCAGTATTTT
few	TRBD1	TRBV11-2	TRBJ2-1	CASSLVPGTGRIHNEQFF	TGTGCCAGCAGCTTGGTGCCCGGGACAGGGAGGATTCACAATGAGCAGTTCTTC
-	TRBD2	TRBV18	TRBJ2-3	CASSPLSGDTDTQYF	TGTGCCAGCTCACCCCTTAGCGGGGACACAGATACGCAGTATTTT
-	-	TRBV19	TRBJ1-5	CASSITQYSNQPQHF	TGTGCCAGTAGTATTACACAGTATAGCAATCAGCCCCAGCATTTT
-	TRBD1	TRBV9	TRBJ1-6	CASSVFGQGEPLHF	TGTGCCAGCAGCGTATTCGGCCAGGGGGAACCCCTCCACTTT
-	-	TRBV4-1	TRBJ1-6	CASSIAGGDNSPLHF	TGCGCCAGCAGCATAGCAGGAGGGGATAATTCACCCCTCCACTTT
-	-	TRBV28	TRBJ1-1	CASRLPGVGTEAFF	TGTGCCAGCAGATTGCCAGGGGTTGGCACTGAAGCTTTCTTT
few	TRBD1	TRBV29-1	TRBJ1-2	CSVDSPTGWDGYTF	TGCAGCGTTGATTCCCCGACAGGGTGGGATGGCTACACCTTC
-	-	TRBV28	TRBJ1-6	CASSLAAGNNSPLHF	TGTGCCAGCAGTTTAGCGGCAGGGAATAATTCACCCCTCCACTTT
-	-	TRBV14	TRBJ1-2	CASSQVPQGQGYTF	TGTGCCAGCAGCCAAGTTCCGCAGGGTCAGGGCTACACCTTC
-	-	TRBV2	TRBJ2-2	CASSYLGNTGELFF	TGTGCCAGCAGTTACTTGGGTAACACCGGGGAGCTGTTTTTT
-	-	TRBV11-2	TRBJ2-7	CASSRNQDLGEQYF	TGTGCCAGCAGCCGAAACCAGGATCTCGGCGAGCAGTACTTC
large	-	TRBV2	TRBJ1-1	CASSDGVLVVNTEAFF	TGTGCCAGCAGTGATGGGGTTCTGGTGGTGAACACTGAAGCTTTCTTT
-	-	TRBV4-1	TRBJ1-5	CASSQVPWRGNQPQHF	TGCGCCAGCAGCCAAGTTCCCTGGCGGGGGAATCAGCCCCAGCATTTT
-	TRBD1	TRBV6-6	TRBJ1-1	CASRDTTGGGTEAFF	TGTGCCAGCAGAGACACGACAGGGGGAGGAACTGAAGCTTTCTTT
-	-	TRBV9	TRBJ2-6	CASSPHLPLSSGANVLTF	TGTGCCAGCAGCCCGCACCTACCGCTGAGCTCTGGGGCCAACGTCCTGACTTTC
-	-	TRBV2	TRBJ1-1	CASNYNGKNTEAFF	TGTGCCAGCAATTATAACGGAAAGAACACTGAAGCTTTCTTT
-	-	TRBV6-1	TRBJ1-1	CASSERGRGNTEAFF	TGTGCCAGCAGTGAAAGGGGCAGGGGAAACACTGAAGCTTTCTTT
-	-	TRBV9	TRBJ1-3	CASSLDARRNTIYF	TGTGCCAGCAGCTTGGACGCCCGGCGGAACACCATATATTTT
-	-	TRBV19	TRBJ2-5	CASSRYTGETQYF	TGTGCCAGTAGTAGATACACGGGGGAGACCCAGTACTTC
-	-	TRBV13	TRBJ1-1	CASSLLGELTEAFF	TGTGCCAGCAGCTTATTGGGGGAGCTCACTGAAGCTTTCTTT
few	-	TRBV30	TRBJ2-7	CAWSSPGGAYEQYF	TGTGCCTGGAGTAGCCCCGGGGGCGCCTACGAGCAGTACTTC
-	-	TRBV28	TRBJ2-3	CASSPLGPMDTQYF	TGTGCCAGCAGTCCACTCGGGCCTATGGATACGCAGTATTTT
-	-	TRBV7-9	TRBJ2-7	CASSRGGGSYEQYF	TGTGCCAGCAGCCGTGGAGGAGGAAGCTACGAGCAGTACTTC
-	-	TRBV28	TRBJ1-5	CASTRRTPSNQPQHF	TGTGCCAGCACCCGGCGGACACCAAGCAATCAGCCCCAGCATTTT
once	TRBD1	TRBV6-5	TRBJ2-1	CASRQGGEQFF	TGTGCCAGCAGACAGGGGGGTGAGCAGTTCTTC